This TCR beta chain was captured by sequencing in a study of response to subunit inactivated influenza vaccine. Whole-study findings and limits: The authors suggested that every seasonal influenza vaccination recruits few new T cells.

TCRdb independently ran MiXCR on the RT-PCR reads; one entry per CDR3 protein. Seen here are roughly 700,000 distinct CDR3 sequences, roughly 13% observed once, and the top ten hold 5.5% to 8%. The sample holds a few counts of this clonotype. Antigen specificity is unknown. This CDR3 has 16 residues. Germline CDR1 SGHVS, CDR2 FNYEAQ. Deletions cut 1 base from V and 0 bases from J, with 10 bases between. The starting material was PBMCs from blood, obtained about 14 days before vaccination. The chain uses TRBV7-6 and TRBJ2-1; weak D call: TRBD1 (5 bases). This TCR came from a man aged 50 to 59 who received an inactivated influenza vaccine. The CDR3 nucleotides read TGTGCCAGCAGCTTAGAGGGGTGGGACTCCTACAATGAGCAGTTCTTC. Translation gives CASSLEGWDSYNEQFF.